This T cell receptor (beta chain) came from a study of blood T cell repertoires in COVID-19. Turning to the study itself: Nucleic acid was either cDNA or gDNA, and it came from T cells, B-cell-depleted T cells, or PBMCs.

Clones were sequenced by immunoSEQ multiplex PCR, and TCRdb holds only the in-frame ones, with some missing. The table lists approximately 270,000 clones, about nine tenths of them singletons. With 2 bases clipped from V and 4 bases from J, the junction kept 7 bases outside the gene matches. From germline, CDR1 is KGHSH and CDR2 LQKENI. There are 18 residues in the CDR3. The chain joins TRBV18 to TRBJ2-1; 14 bases fit TRBD2. This TCR came from a man aged 45 to 65 with acute or convalescent COVID-19. Sequencing was done on a sample of peripheral blood. CDR3 bases: TGTGCCAGCTCACCAGGACTAGCGGGGGGCCTTCTTTACAATGAGCAGTTCTTC. This gives the protein CASSPGLAGGLLYNEQFF.